Reported below is one TCR beta chain. As yet, its antigen is unknown. The V segment lost 0 bases and the J segment 3 bases; nucleotides outside the gene matches: 17. The CDR3 consists of 20 residues. Germline V gene data show CDR1 as SNHLY and CDR2 as FYNNEI. The data originate from a study of cytomegalovirus exposure and HLA in healthy donors. On the study more broadly: Among the approximately 430 donors who were genotyped, over 70% fell in the genetic ancestry cluster that is associated with self-reported Caucasian donors. Study-level findings and limits: Later on, analysis showed that most CMV-associated TCR beta chains appeared to be HLA-restricted.

Both 60 Vbeta primers and 13 Jbeta primers went into the PCR. Libraries were prepared by immunoSEQ multiplex PCR; TCRdb keeps only in-frame clonotypes and omits some of them. The data show about 98,000 clones, over 80% seen once. The source of this sequence is a female donor in good health and CMV-seropositive. The sequencing sample was made of PBMCs. This chain joins TRBV2 and TRBJ2-5, with 9 bases that match TRBD2. CDR3 nucleotide sequence: TGTGCCAGCAGTGAAGCAGCGGTGGGTACGCTAGCGGGGTTCGAAGAGACCCAGTACTTC. Protein sequence: CASSEAAVGTLAGFEETQYF.